This T cell receptor beta chain came from a study of blood T cell repertoires in COVID-19. V was clipped by 2 bases and J by 4 bases, with 20 bases between them. The CDR3 is 17 amino acids. The germline gives CDR1 LNHDA, CDR2 SQIVND (reference sequence). This clone was picked up one time. In the authors' methods: Reference gene primers were amplified, and this amplification served to estimate nucleated cell counts. Clones were read by immunoSEQ multiplex PCR, and TCRdb kept only the in-frame ones, dropping some. That table supplies the V and J calls and clone size; D and trimming were determined from the DNA. The sample lists hundreds of thousands of clones; roughly 83% were seen once.

The sample was peripheral blood. This receptor was identified in a woman over 75 with acute or convalescent COVID-19. This chain joins TRBV19 and TRBJ1-1; D is possibly TRBD1 (5 bases). CDR3 DNA sequence: TGTGCCAGTAGTATACGGACACTCGTGAGGAGGGGCACTGAAGCTTTCTTT. Amino acid sequence: CASSIRTLVRRGTEAFF.